Given below is one T cell receptor (beta chain) in context. From germline, CDR1 is MNHEY and CDR2 SMNVEV (reference sequence). The CDR3 consists of 15 residues. The V segment lost 11 bases and the J segment 4 bases; nucleotides outside the gene matches: 6. This specimen comes from a study of T cell changes during pregnancy in multiple sclerosis. TCRdb keeps only in-frame clones here, not all; method: immunoSEQ multiplex PCR. Here the sample spans more than 45,000 clones, around nine tenths being singletons. The chain links TRBV27 to TRBJ1-6, with 12 bases aligning to TRBD1. This clonotype originated in a female donor with multiple sclerosis, enrolled in a pregnancy study. Material: CD4+ T cells from peripheral blood mononuclear cells, obtained in the second trimester of pregnancy. DNA of the CDR3: TGTGCCGCTCGGGGACAGGGGGCGTATAATTCACCCCTCCACTTT. This codes for CAARGQGAYNSPLHF.